One and the same sample provided the 31 T cell receptor beta chains below, sequenced in a study of blood T cell repertoires in COVID-19. Clones were sequenced by immunoSEQ multiplex PCR, and TCRdb holds only the in-frame ones, with some missing. The repertoire consists of more than 200,000 clones, with around 90% occurring once and the leading ten covering about 6%. The sequenced sample was PBMCs or T cells enriched from blood (not recorded which). These receptors were taken from a woman aged 30 to 39 with acute COVID-19.

This chain connects TRBV7-2 to TRBJ2-2; maybe TRBD1 (5 bases). CDR3 size: 17 residues. Trimming removed 5 bases at V and 0 bases at J, with 16 bases between. Germline lookup yields CDR1 SGHTA and CDR2 FQGNSA. The CDR3 DNA reads as TGTGCCAGCAGCCCCGACTTTGGGGCCGCGAACACCGGGGAGCTGTTTTTT. Protein product: CASSPDFGAANTGELFF. Supplemented by reference TRBV7-2 and TRBJ2-2, the full variable domain reads GAGVSQSPSNKVTEKGKDVELRCDPISGHTALYWYRQSLGQGLEFLIYFQGNSAPDKSGLPSDRFSAERTGGSVSTLTIQRTQQEDSAVYLCASSPDFGAANTGELFFGEGSRLTVL.

This rearrangement joins TRBV7-2 to TRBJ1-5; 10 nucleotides line up with TRBD1. The V gene's germline CDR1 is SGHTA and CDR2 FQGNSA. Trimming removed 5 bases from V and 6 bases from J; junction bases left unmatched: 7. The CDR3 extends over 15 amino acids. The CDR3 spells CASSPDRGGSQPQHF. The CDR3 nucleotides read TGTGCCAGCAGCCCGGACAGGGGGGGGAGTCAGCCCCAGCATTTT.

The rearrangement links TRBV5-4 to TRBJ2-2, with D hard to call. Trimming took 4 bases from V and 9 from J, leaving 10 bases between them. The germline gives CDR1 SGHNT, CDR2 YYREEE (reference sequence). The CDR3 consists of 12 residues. CDR3 nucleotides: TGTGCCAGCAGCCGCGAACAGCGGGAGCTGTTTTTT. Protein: CASSREQRELFF.

J is TRBJ1-2 and V is TRBV4-1; no clear D gene. This CDR3 spans 16 amino acids. V was trimmed by 0 bases and J by 6 bases, leaving 17 bases between them. Germline CDR1 is MGHRA and CDR2 is YSYEKL. DNA of the CDR3: TGCGCCAGCAGCCAAGATGCGAGGGCGCGGTTGAATGGCTACACCTTC. Its translation is CASSQDARARLNGYTF.

The J gene is TRBJ1-2, the V gene TRBV7-9; 9 nucleotides match TRBD1. This CDR3 is 15 amino acids long. Germline CDR1 reads SEHNR; CDR2 reads FQNEAQ (reference sequence). The junction had 4 bases not matched to a gene; V was cut back by 1 base and J by 4 bases. The CDR3 sequence: CASSLGTGAAYGYTF. In DNA, the CDR3 is TGTGCCAGCAGCTTAGGGACAGGGGCTGCCTATGGCTACACCTTC.

This chain uses TRBV6-5 with TRBJ2-5, with a weak D call TRBD1 (5 bases). The CDR3 contains 15 residues. Trimming shortened V by 3 bases and J by 1 base, and 12 bases separated the two germline ends. Looked up from germline, CDR1 is MNHEY and CDR2 is SVGAGI. The DNA of the CDR3 is TGTGCCAGCAGTTATTGGGGAAGGGGCCAAGAGACCCAGTACTTC. Its translation: CASSYWGRGQETQYF.

The CDR3 bases are TGTGCCAGCAGTCCCGGGACAGCTTACTACAATGAGCAGTTCTTC. Translating gives CASSPGTAYYNEQFF. This sequence joins TRBV5-8 and TRBJ2-1; 7 bases match TRBD1. With 5 bases clipped from V and 3 bases from J, the junction kept 8 bases outside the gene matches. The CDR3 sequence is 15 residues long. Germline-derived CDR1 and CDR2 are SGHTS and YDEGEE.

The chain is built from TRBV29-1 and TRBJ1-5; 7 nucleotides agree with TRBD1. There are 13 residues in the CDR3. Germline trimming cut 6 bases from V and 1 base from J; bases unmatched to any gene: 3. Germline CDR1 reads SQVTM; CDR2 reads ANQGSEA. The CDR3 loop reads CSVGTESNQPQHF. CDR3 DNA sequence: TGCAGCGTAGGGACAGAAAGCAATCAGCCCCAGCATTTT.

The rearrangement joins TRBV28 to TRBJ2-1, with 7 bases aligning to TRBD2. V trimming: 2 bases; J trimming: 2 bases; junction bases outside the gene matches: 3. Germline CDR1 reads MDHEN; CDR2 reads SYDVKM. The CDR3 contains 15 residues. DNA of the CDR3: TGTGCCAGCAGTTTACTCGCGGGGGCCTACAATGAGCAGTTCTTC. It encodes CASSLLAGAYNEQFF.

The V call is TRBV5-1, the J call TRBJ2-3; 10 bases align to TRBD1. Germline V gives CDR1 SGHRS, CDR2 YFSETQ. The CDR3 has 16 amino acids. The V and J ends lost 4 bases and 1 base, in that order; junction bases with no gene match: 6. CDR3: CASSVRDRGGTDTQYF. The CDR3, as DNA: TGCGCCAGCAGCGTACGGGACAGGGGCGGCACAGATACGCAGTATTTT.

The chain employs TRBV25-1 and TRBJ1-2; D is unclear. Germline CDR1 reads MGHDK; CDR2 reads SYGVNS. V was trimmed by 2 bases and J by 8 bases, leaving 15 bases between them. The CDR3 consists of 14 residues. CDR3 region: CASSESSAPLGYTF. DNA of the CDR3: TGTGCCAGCAGTGAAAGCTCCGCGCCTCTAGGCTACACCTTC.

This clone was seen once. This chain joins TRBV11-3 and TRBJ2-6; D may be TRBD2 (5 bases). V shed 5 bases and J shed 12 bases, with 11 bases lying between them. Germline values: CDR1 SGHNT, CDR2 YENEEA. The CDR3 runs 12 residues. The CDR3, as DNA: TGTGCCAGCAGCATACCAGGAGGCGTCCTGACTTTC. Protein sequence: CASSIPGGVLTF.

V gene TRBV7-8 combines with J gene TRBJ1-1; D uncertain. V dropped 6 bases and J dropped 3 bases, with 11 bases sitting between them. This CDR3 is built from 13 residues. Germline CDR1 and CDR2: SGHVS and FQNEAQ. The CDR3 sequence is CASSSQSDTEAFF. DNA for the CDR3: TGTGCCAGCAGTTCCCAATCGGACACTGAAGCTTTCTTT.

The chain joins TRBV19 to TRBJ2-7, with TRBD1 matching over 9 bases. The J segment lost 5 bases and the V segment lost 3 bases, leaving 8 bases of the junction unmatched. The germline gives CDR1 LNHDA, CDR2 SQIVND (reference sequence). The CDR3 extends over 15 amino acids. The CDR3 is CASSIRGQGSNEQYF. Here the CDR3 DNA reads TGTGCCAGTAGTATCCGGGGACAGGGTTCCAACGAGCAGTACTTC. Full variable domain (outside the CDR3, taken from reference TRBV19 and TRBJ2-7): DGGITQSPKYLFRKEGQNVTLSCEQNLNHDAMYWYRQDPGQGLRLIYYSQIVNDFQKGDIAEGYSVSREKKESFPLTVTSAQKNPTAFYLCASSIRGQGSNEQYFGPGTRLTVT.

The chain couples TRBV4-1 to TRBJ2-3; no firm D call. This CDR3 contains 16 residues. Germline-derived CDR1 and CDR2 are MGHRA and YSYEKL. V shed 0 bases and J shed 2 bases, with 12 bases lying between them. In DNA form, the CDR3 reads TGCGCCAGCAGCCAAGAGGTCCAGATAAACACAGATACGCAGTATTTT. Protein: CASSQEVQINTDTQYF.

The chain joins TRBV5-6 to TRBJ1-5, with D unclear. The CDR3 runs 12 residues. Germline V gives CDR1 SGHDT, CDR2 YYEEEE. V gave up 0 bases and J gave up 8 bases, with 6 bases separating them. The CDR3 protein is CASSLGDKPQHF. CDR3 coding DNA: TGTGCCAGCAGCTTGGGAGATAAGCCCCAGCATTTT.

The chain has TRBV28 and TRBJ1-5, with TRBD1 matching 9 bases. This CDR3 spans 15 amino acids. Germline trimming cut 1 base from V and 6 bases from J; bases unmatched to any gene: 4. Germline CDR1 MDHEN, CDR2 SYDVKM. The chain's CDR3 is CASSLFGQGIQPQHF. For the CDR3, the DNA is TGTGCCAGCAGTTTATTTGGACAGGGGATTCAGCCCCAGCATTTT.

The CDR3 nucleotides read TGTGCCAGCAGCCAAGCACGTGGACAGGGGGCGGCTAACTATGGCTACACCTTC. Its translation: CASSQARGQGAANYGYTF. The chain joins TRBV4-2 to TRBJ1-2; 11 bases match TRBD1. CDR3 size: 18 residues. J was trimmed by 0 bases and V by 1 base; bases with no gene match: 7. Germline-derived CDR1 and CDR2 are LGHNA and YNFKEQ.

The chain uses TRBV14 and TRBJ1-2; D not certain. Germline V gene lookup returns CDR1 SGHDN and CDR2 FVKESK. This CDR3 is built from 13 residues. V lost 4 bases to trimming and J lost 7 bases, with 13 bases between them. The CDR3 loop is CASSPYSPGGYTF. The CDR3 DNA reads as TGTGCCAGCAGCCCCTACAGCCCCGGTGGCTACACCTTC.

The rearrangement uses TRBV18 and TRBJ1-1; 12 nucleotides align to TRBD1. The CDR3 length is 15 residues. The germline gives CDR1 KGHSH, CDR2 LQKENI. The trim removed 0 bases at V and 11 bases at J, leaving 7 bases unmatched. CDR3 residues: CASSPPGQGAGGAFF. The CDR3 DNA is TGTGCCAGCTCACCACCGGGACAGGGGGCAGGAGGCGCTTTCTTT.

This chain connects TRBV30 to TRBJ1-1, with a weak D call TRBD1 (5 bases). V shed 3 bases and J shed 8 bases, with 22 bases lying between them. The CDR3 sequence is 15 residues long. Germline lookup yields CDR1 GTSNPN and CDR2 SVGIG (reference sequence). CDR3 nucleotides: TGTGCCTGGAGCTTCGGACCGGGACTTCCTGGGGAAGCTTTCTTT. Amino acids: CAWSFGPGLPGEAFF.

V and J are TRBV11-2 and TRBJ1-1; D is unclear. V gave up 0 bases and J gave up 0 bases, with 8 bases separating them. The CDR3 runs 15 residues. The germline V gene has CDR1 SGHAT and CDR2 FQNNGV. CDR3 sequence reads: CASSLDSGLNTEAFF. The CDR3 nucleotides are TGTGCCAGCAGCTTAGATTCGGGGTTGAACACTGAAGCTTTCTTT.

The chain employs TRBV11-2 and TRBJ1-6; D is unresolved. Trimming took 0 bases from V and 15 from J, leaving 12 bases between them. The CDR3 sequence is 13 residues long. Germline V CDR1 and CDR2: SGHAT, FQNNGV. CDR3 sequence: CASSLDGGVVLHF. The CDR3 DNA follows: TGTGCCAGCAGCTTAGATGGCGGGGTTGTCCTCCACTTT.

The gene calls are TRBV2 and TRBJ1-2, with a possible D match to TRBD1 (5 bases). The V and J ends lost 3 bases and 6 bases respectively, with 14 bases between them. This CDR3 region has 14 residues. Germline assignment: CDR1 SNHLY and CDR2 FYNNEI. CDR3 amino acids: CASSDAGPKNGYTF. The CDR3 DNA is TGTGCCAGCAGTGATGCGGGGCCGAAGAATGGCTACACCTTC.

This clone was seen just once. The chain joins TRBV6-5 to TRBJ1-5; D unresolved. The CDR3 sequence is 15 residues long. Trimming stripped 6 bases from V and 7 bases from J, with 19 bases between. CDR1 MNHEY and CDR2 SVGAGI come from the germline V gene. CDR3 protein: CASSRDRAPGQPQHF. CDR3 nucleotide sequence: TGTGCCAGCAGCCGGGATAGGGCCCCGGGGCAGCCCCAGCATTTT.

This clone was seen once. The chain joins TRBV4-3 to TRBJ2-7; D may be TRBD2 (6 bases). V gave up 1 base and J gave up 2 bases, with 12 bases separating them. In germline, CDR1 is LGHNA, CDR2 YSLEER. This CDR3 has 15 amino acids. CDR3: CASSQGGPGAYEQYF. In DNA form, the CDR3 reads TGCGCCAGCAGCCAAGGTGGGCCGGGGGCCTACGAGCAGTACTTC.

This clone was counted between two and nine times. The V and J genes are TRBV15 and TRBJ1-2; D call uncertain. The V end was cut by 0 bases, the J end by 4 bases, with 9 bases between. There are 14 residues in the CDR3. Germline V gene sequence: CDR1 LNHNV, CDR2 YYDKDF (reference sequence). The CDR3 DNA is TGTGCCACCAGCAGAGATCAGGAAAGCTATGGCTACACCTTC. Its translation is CATSRDQESYGYTF.

This chain uses TRBV7-9 with TRBJ2-3, with D uncertain. CDR1 and CDR2 from the germline V gene are SEHNR and FQNEAQ (reference sequence). CDR3 length equals 14 residues. The V and J ends lost 10 bases and 3 bases respectively, with 17 bases between them. CDR3 sequence reads: CATVVTRVTDTQYF. The CDR3 coding sequence is TGTGCCACCGTCGTGACACGAGTTACAGATACGCAGTATTTT. The variable domain in full, with the rest retrieved from reference TRBV7-9 and TRBJ2-3, is DTGVSQNPRHKITKRGQNVTFRCDPISEHNRLYWYRQTLGQGPEFLTYFQNEAQLEKSRLLSDRFSAERPKGSFSTLEIQRTEQGDSAMYLCATVVTRVTDTQYFGPGTRLTVL.

This clone occurred a few times. The chain employs TRBV11-2 and TRBJ1-3; 7 bases agree with TRBD1. After removal of 4 bases from V and 2 bases from J, the junction contained 2 bases not matched to a gene. Germline CDR1 is SGHAT and CDR2 is FQNNGV. The CDR3 loop spans 14 amino acids. CDR3 bases: TGTGCCAGCAGCTCAGACAGGGCTGGAAACACCATATATTTT. Residues: CASSSDRAGNTIYF. Full variable domain (missing parts from reference TRBV11-2 and TRBJ1-3): EAGVAQSPRYKIIEKRQSVAFWCNPISGHATLYWYQQILGQGPKLLIQFQNNGVVDDSQLPKDRFSAERLKGVDSTLKIQPAKLEDSAVYLCASSSDRAGNTIYFGEGSWLTVV.

The chain has TRBV7-9 and TRBJ1-3, with TRBD1 as a possible D gene (5 bases). V gave up 4 bases and J gave up 3 bases, with 16 bases separating them. The CDR3 covers 16 residues. Germline CDR1 and CDR2: SEHNR and FQNEAQ (reference sequence). The CDR3 DNA reads TGTGCCAGCAGCTCAGGGCCAGGAACAGGTGGAAACACCATATATTTT. Its translation is CASSSGPGTGGNTIYF.

This clone was seen once. The chain is built from TRBV7-3 and TRBJ2-7; 7 nucleotides agree with TRBD1. The CDR3 sequence is 13 residues long. CDR1 SGHTA and CDR2 FQGTGA come from the germline V gene. The J segment lost 2 bases and the V segment lost 5 bases, leaving 3 bases of the junction unmatched. The CDR3 nucleotides read TGTGCCAGCAGCCACAGGGGCCCCTACGAGCAGTACTTC. This sequence encodes CASSHRGPYEQYF. Looking up the rest from reference TRBV7-3 and TRBJ2-7 gives the full variable domain: GAGVSQTPSNKVTEKGKYVELRCDPISGHTALYWYRQSLGQGPEFLIYFQGTGAADDSGLPNDRFFAVRPEGSVSTLKIQRTERGDSAVYLCASSHRGPYEQYFGPGTRLTVT.